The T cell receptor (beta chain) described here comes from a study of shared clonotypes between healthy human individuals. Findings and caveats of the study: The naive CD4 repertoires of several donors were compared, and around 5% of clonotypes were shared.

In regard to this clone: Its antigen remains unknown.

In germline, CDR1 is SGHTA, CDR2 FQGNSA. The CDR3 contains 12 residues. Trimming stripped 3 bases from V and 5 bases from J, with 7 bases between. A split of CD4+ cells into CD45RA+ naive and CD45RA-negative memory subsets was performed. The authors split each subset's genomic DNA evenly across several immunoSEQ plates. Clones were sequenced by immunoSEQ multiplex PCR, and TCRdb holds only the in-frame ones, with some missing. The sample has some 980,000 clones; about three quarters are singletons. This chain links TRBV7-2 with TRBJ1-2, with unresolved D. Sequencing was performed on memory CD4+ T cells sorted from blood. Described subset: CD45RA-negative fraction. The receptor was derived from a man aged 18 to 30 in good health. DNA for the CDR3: TGTGCCAGCAGCTTTTATGCGTATGGCTACACCTTC. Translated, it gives CASSFYAYGYTF.